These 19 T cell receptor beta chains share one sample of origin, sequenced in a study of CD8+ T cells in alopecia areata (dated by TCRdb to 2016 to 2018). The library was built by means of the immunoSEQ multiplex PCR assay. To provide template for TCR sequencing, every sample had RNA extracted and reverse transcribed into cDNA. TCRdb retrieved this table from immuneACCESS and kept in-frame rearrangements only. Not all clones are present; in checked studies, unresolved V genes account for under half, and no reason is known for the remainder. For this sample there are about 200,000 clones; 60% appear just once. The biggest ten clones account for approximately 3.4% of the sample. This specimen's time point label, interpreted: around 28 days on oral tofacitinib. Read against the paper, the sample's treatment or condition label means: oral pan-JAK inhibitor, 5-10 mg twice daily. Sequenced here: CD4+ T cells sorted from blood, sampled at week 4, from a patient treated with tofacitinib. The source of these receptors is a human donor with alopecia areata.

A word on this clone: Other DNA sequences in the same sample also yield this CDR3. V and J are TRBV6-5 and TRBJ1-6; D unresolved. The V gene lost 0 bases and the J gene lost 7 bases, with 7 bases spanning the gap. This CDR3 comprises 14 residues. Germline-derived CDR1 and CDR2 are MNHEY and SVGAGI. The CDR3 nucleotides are TGTGCCAGCAGTTACTCGGGTGGGAATTCACCCCTCCACTTT. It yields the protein CASSYSGGNSPLHF.

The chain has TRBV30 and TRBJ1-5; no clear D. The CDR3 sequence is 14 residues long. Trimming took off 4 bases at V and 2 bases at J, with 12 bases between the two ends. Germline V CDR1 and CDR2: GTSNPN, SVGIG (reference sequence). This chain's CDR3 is CAWNQGTGNQPQHF. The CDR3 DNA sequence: TGTGCCTGGAACCAAGGCACGGGCAATCAGCCCCAGCATTTT.

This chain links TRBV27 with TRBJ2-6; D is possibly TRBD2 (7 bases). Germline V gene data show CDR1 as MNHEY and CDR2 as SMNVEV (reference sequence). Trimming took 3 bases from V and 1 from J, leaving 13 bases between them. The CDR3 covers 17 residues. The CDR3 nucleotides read TGTGCCAGCAGTTTCCTCGGGGGGCTGTCTGGGGCCAACGTCCTGACTTTC. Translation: CASSFLGGLSGANVLTF. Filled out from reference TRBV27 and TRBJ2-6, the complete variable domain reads EAQVTQNPRYLITVTGKKLTVTCSQNMNHEYMSWYRQDPGLGLRQIYYSMNVEVTDKGDVPEGYKVSRKEKRNFPLILESPSPNQTSLYFCASSFLGGLSGANVLTFGAGSRLTVL.

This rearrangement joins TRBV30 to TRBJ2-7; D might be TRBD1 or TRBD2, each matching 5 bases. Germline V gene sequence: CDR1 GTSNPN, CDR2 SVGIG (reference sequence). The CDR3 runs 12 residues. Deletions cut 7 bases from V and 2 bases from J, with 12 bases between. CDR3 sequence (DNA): TGTGCCTATTGGGACGGCGCCTACGAGCAGTACTTC. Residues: CAYWDGAYEQYF. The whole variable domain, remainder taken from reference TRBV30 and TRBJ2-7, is SQTIHQWPATLVQPVGSPLSLECTVEGTSNPNLYWYRQAAGRGLQLLFYSVGIGQISSEVPQNLSASRPQDRQFILSSKKLLLSDSGFYLCAYWDGAYEQYFGPGTRLTVT.

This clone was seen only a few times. The CDR3 DNA reads as TGCAGCGTTGAGCGCCCGGGAGAAGCTTTCTTT. It translates to CSVERPGEAFF. This chain joins TRBV29-1 and TRBJ1-1, with unresolved D. Germline CDR1 and CDR2: SQVTM and ANQGSEA. Deletions cut 3 bases from V and 8 bases from J, with 10 bases between. The CDR3 sequence is 11 residues long.

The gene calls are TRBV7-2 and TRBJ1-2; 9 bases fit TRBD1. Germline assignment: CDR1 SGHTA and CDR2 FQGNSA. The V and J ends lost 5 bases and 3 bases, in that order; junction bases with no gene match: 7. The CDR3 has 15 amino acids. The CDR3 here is CASSEGTGPYYGYTF. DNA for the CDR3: TGTGCCAGCAGCGAAGGGACAGGGCCCTACTATGGCTACACCTTC.

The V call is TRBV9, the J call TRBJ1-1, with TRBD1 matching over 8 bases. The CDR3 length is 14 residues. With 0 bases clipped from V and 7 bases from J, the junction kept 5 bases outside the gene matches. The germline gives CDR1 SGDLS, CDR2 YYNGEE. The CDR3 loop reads CASSVAPDRGEAFF. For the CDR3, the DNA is TGTGCCAGCAGCGTAGCCCCCGACAGGGGTGAAGCTTTCTTT. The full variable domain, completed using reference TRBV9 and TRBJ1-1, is DSGVTQTPKHLITATGQRVTLRCSPRSGDLSVYWYQQSLDQGLQFLIQYYNGEERAKGNILERFSAQQFPDLHSELNLSSLELGDSALYFCASSVAPDRGEAFFGQGTRLTVV.

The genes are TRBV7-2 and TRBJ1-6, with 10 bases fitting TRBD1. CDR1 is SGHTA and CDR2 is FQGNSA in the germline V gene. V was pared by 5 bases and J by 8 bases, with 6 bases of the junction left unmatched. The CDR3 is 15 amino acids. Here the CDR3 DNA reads TGTGCCAGCAGCAACGGGGGACAGGGGTATTCACCCCTCCACTTT. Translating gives CASSNGGQGYSPLHF.

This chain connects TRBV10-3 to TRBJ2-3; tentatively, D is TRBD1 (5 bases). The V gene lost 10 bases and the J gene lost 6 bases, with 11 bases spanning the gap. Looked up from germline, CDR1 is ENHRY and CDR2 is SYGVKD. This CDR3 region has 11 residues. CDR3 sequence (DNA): TGTGCCACCCAGGGTTCCGATACGCAGTATTTT. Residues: CATQGSDTQYF.

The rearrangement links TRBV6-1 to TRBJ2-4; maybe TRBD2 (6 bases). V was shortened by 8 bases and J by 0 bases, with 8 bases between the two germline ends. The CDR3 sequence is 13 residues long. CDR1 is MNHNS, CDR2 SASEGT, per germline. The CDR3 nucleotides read TGTGCCAGCGCGGGGACAGCCAAAAACATTCAGTACTTC. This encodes CASAGTAKNIQYF.

CDR3 sequence (DNA): TGCAGCGTCAAGGCCGGGATTGACACCGGGGAGCTGTTTTTT. Translating gives CSVKAGIDTGELFF. V and J are TRBV29-1 and TRBJ2-2, with a possible D match to TRBD2 (5 bases). CDR3 length: 14 residues. The V end was cut by 6 bases, the J end by 3 bases, with 14 bases between. Germline V lookup: CDR1 SQVTM, CDR2 ANQGSEA.

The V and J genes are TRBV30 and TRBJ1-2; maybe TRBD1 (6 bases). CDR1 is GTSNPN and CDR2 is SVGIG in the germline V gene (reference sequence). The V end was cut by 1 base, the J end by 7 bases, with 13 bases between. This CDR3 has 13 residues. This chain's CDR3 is CAWSAQQGSGYTF. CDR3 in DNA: TGTGCCTGGAGTGCCCAACAGGGCTCTGGCTACACCTTC.

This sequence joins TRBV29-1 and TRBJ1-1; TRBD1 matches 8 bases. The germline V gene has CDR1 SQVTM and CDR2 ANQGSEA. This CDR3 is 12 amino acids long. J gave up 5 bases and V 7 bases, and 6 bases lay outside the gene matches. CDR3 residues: CSGRTGKTEAFF. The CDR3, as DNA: TGCAGCGGTAGGACAGGGAAAACTGAAGCTTTCTTT.

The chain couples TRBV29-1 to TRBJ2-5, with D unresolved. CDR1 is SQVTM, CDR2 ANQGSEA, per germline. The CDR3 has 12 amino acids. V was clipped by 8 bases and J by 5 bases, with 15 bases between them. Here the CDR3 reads CSFQGLGETQYF. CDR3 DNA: TGCAGCTTTCAAGGGCTTGGCGAGACCCAGTACTTC.

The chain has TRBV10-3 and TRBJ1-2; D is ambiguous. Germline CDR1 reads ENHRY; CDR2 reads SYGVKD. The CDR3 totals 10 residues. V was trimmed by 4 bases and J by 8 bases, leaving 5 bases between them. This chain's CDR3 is CAISGEGYTF. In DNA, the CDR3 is TGTGCCATCAGTGGGGAGGGCTACACCTTC.

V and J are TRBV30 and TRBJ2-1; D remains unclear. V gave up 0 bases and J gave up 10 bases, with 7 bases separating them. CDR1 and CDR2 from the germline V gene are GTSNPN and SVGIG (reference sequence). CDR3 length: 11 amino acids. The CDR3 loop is CAWSVSREQFF. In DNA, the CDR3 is TGTGCCTGGAGTGTGAGCCGGGAGCAGTTCTTC.

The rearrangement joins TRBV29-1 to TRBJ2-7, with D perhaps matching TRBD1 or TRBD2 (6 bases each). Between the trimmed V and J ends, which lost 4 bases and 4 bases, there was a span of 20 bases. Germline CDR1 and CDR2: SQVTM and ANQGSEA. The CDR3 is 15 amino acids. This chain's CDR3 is CSVVRGALTEYEQYF. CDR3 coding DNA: TGCAGCGTTGTTAGGGGGGCGCTTACGGAGTACGAGCAGTACTTC.

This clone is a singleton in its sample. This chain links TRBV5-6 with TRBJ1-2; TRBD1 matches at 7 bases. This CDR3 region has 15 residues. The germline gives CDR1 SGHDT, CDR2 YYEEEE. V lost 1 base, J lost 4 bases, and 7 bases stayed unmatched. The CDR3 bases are TGTGCCAGCAGCTTGACGGACAGGACTATCTATGGCTACACCTTC. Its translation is CASSLTDRTIYGYTF.

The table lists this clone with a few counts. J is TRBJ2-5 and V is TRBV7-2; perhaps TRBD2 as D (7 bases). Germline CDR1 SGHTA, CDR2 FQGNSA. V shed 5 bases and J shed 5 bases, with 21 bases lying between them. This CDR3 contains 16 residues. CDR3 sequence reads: CASSPEGGGVAETQYF. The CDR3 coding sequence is TGTGCCAGCAGCCCAGAGGGGGGGGGCGTCGCGGAGACCCAGTACTTC.